Listed below are T cell receptor beta chains from one sample, sequenced in a study of response to subunit inactivated influenza vaccine. TCRdb reprocessed the RT-PCR reads via MiXCR and lists one record per CDR3 protein. The data contain about 700,000 distinct CDR3 sequences, 14% of them seen just once; the ten biggest clones take up approximately 7.6%. The specimen comprised PBMCs from blood, sampled 14 to 15 days before vaccination. Receptors originate from a man aged 50 to 59 who received an inactivated influenza vaccine. Each CDR3 is given with its conserved first and last residue. The D gene is left open where the match is weak. Not every row has a clone size; where given, it reads once, few, many or a size class.

d_call | j_call | clone_size | v_call | cdr3_aa | cdr3_nt
NA | TRBJ2-7 | many | TRBV24-1 | CATSDLYEQYF | TGTGCCACCAGTGACCTCTACGAGCAGTACTTC
TRBD1 | TRBJ1-5 | few | TRBV4-3 | CASSDGQGKGQPQHF | TGCGCCAGCAGCGACGGACAGGGGAAGGGCCAGCCCCAGCATTTT
NA | TRBJ2-7 | many | TRBV20-1 | CSALSVAGPYEQYF | TGCAGTGCTCTATCAGTGGCGGGGCCATACGAGCAGTACTTC
TRBD1 | TRBJ2-2 | few | TRBV6-2/TRBV6-3 | CASRPDRGANTGELFF | TGTGCCAGCAGACCGGACAGGGGAGCGAACACCGGGGAGCTGTTTTTT
TRBD1 | TRBJ2-7 | few | TRBV6-1 | CASSTHGTGVYEQYF | TGTGCCAGCAGTACCCACGGGACAGGGGTGTACGAGCAGTACTTC
TRBD2 | TRBJ2-1 | NA | TRBV28 | CASSWGTSGRTHYNEQFF | TGTGCCAGCAGTTGGGGGACTAGCGGGAGGACCCATTACAATGAGCAGTTCTTC
TRBD1 | TRBJ1-2 | NA | TRBV5-1 | CASSLGDRVVSYGYTF | TGCGCCAGCAGCTTGGGAGACAGGGTGGTATCATATGGCTACACCTTC
NA | TRBJ2-3 | once | TRBV2 | CASNLAYSTDTQYF | TGTGCCAGCAACCTAGCGTATAGCACAGATACGCAGTATTTT
TRBD2 | TRBJ2-3 | few | TRBV4-2 | CASSQGASGNTDTQYF | TGTGCCAGCAGCCAAGGGGCTAGCGGGAACACAGATACGCAGTATTTT
TRBD1 | TRBJ2-1 | few | TRBV25-1 | CASGFGQGKFF | TGTGCCAGCGGGTTTGGACAGGGGAAGTTCTTC
NA | TRBJ2-1 | NA | TRBV14 | CASSQDLFDNEQFF | TGTGCCAGCAGCCAAGATCTCTTCGACAATGAGCAGTTCTTC
NA | TRBJ1-2 | NA | TRBV12-3/TRBV12-4 | CASSLGRAIHGYTF | TGTGCCAGCAGTTTGGGCAGGGCGATACACGGCTACACCTTC
NA | TRBJ2-5 | NA | TRBV3-1 | CASSQFSAGTTSEYF | TGTGCCAGCAGCCAATTTTCCGCCGGGACCACCTCCGAGTACTTC
TRBD1 | TRBJ1-2 | few | TRBV27 | CASRTGGDGYTF | TGTGCCAGCAGGACAGGGGGTGATGGCTACACCTTC
NA | TRBJ2-2 | NA | TRBV20-1 | CSARRFGSGELNTGELFF | TGCAGTGCTCGACGATTCGGATCGGGAGAGTTGAACACCGGGGAGCTGTTTTTT
NA | TRBJ2-2 | few | TRBV7-3 | CASSRYRDSGELFF | TGTGCCAGCAGCCGATACAGGGATTCCGGGGAGCTGTTTTTT
TRBD1 | TRBJ2-7 | NA | TRBV14 | CASSQPPARQGSSYEQYF | TGTGCCAGCAGCCAACCCCCAGCCCGACAGGGTTCTTCCTACGAGCAGTACTTC
NA | TRBJ2-5 | NA | TRBV20-1 | CSVGGAHRETQYF | TGCAGTGTGGGGGGAGCGCACCGGGAGACCCAGTACTTC
NA | TRBJ1-1 | NA | TRBV6-1 | CASSDWQRGYAFF | TGTGCCAGCAGTGACTGGCAGCGGGGGTACGCTTTCTTT
NA | TRBJ2-3 | many | TRBV6-6 | CASIEGGNTQYF | TGTGCCAGCATCGAAGGGGGAAATACGCAGTATTTT
NA | TRBJ1-5 | few | TRBV4-1 | CASSPTWVWNQPQHF | TGCGCCAGCAGCCCGACCTGGGTTTGGAATCAGCCCCAGCATTTT
NA | TRBJ1-3 | few | TRBV4-1 | CASSQSPPLVSGNTIYF | TGCGCCAGCAGCCAAAGTCCCCCCTTGGTGTCTGGAAACACCATATATTTT
NA | TRBJ2-3 | NA | TRBV5-1 | CASSLFWDQDTQYF | TGCGCCAGCAGCTTGTTCTGGGATCAAGATACGCAGTATTTT
NA | TRBJ1-2 | NA | TRBV6-2/TRBV6-3 | CASSLGPVGYTF | TGTGCCAGCAGCCTTGGACCAGTTGGCTACACCTTC
NA | TRBJ1-5 | NA | TRBV2 | CASSYDRQPQHF | TGTGCCAGCAGTTACGACCGCCAGCCCCAGCATTTT
TRBD1 | TRBJ1-4 | many | TRBV12-3/TRBV12-4 | CASRPGTGDGKLFF | TGTGCCAGCAGGCCCGGGACAGGGGATGGGAAACTGTTTTTT
TRBD1 | TRBJ1-5 | once | TRBV2 | CASSQQGASGQPQHF | TGTGCCAGCAGTCAACAGGGGGCAAGCGGGCAGCCCCAGCATTTT
NA | TRBJ2-3 | many | TRBV10-3 | CAISPGLPSTDTQYF | TGTGCCATCAGTCCGGGACTCCCTTCCACAGATACGCAGTATTTT
NA | TRBJ2-1 | few | TRBV6-2/TRBV6-3 | CASAQGNEQFF | TGTGCCAGCGCTCAGGGCAATGAGCAGTTCTTC
NA | TRBJ1-1 | NA | TRBV3-1 | CASSQVSHSSAEAFF | TGTGCCAGCAGCCAAGTTAGCCACAGTTCCGCTGAAGCTTTCTTT
TRBD1 | TRBJ1-2 | few | TRBV7-2 | CASSSNRGRNYGYTF | TGTGCCAGCAGCTCCAACAGGGGGAGGAACTATGGCTACACCTTC
TRBD2 | TRBJ2-2 | few | TRBV6-5 | CASSYSYSGVGELFF | TGTGCCAGCAGTTACTCGTATAGCGGGGTCGGGGAGCTGTTTTTT
TRBD2 | TRBJ2-1 | many | TRBV28 | CASRPGLAGGSEQFF | TGTGCCAGCAGACCTGGACTAGCGGGGGGTAGTGAGCAGTTCTTC
NA | TRBJ2-3 | NA | TRBV15 | CATSLRQGADTQYF | TGTGCCACTAGCTTGAGGCAAGGCGCAGATACGCAGTATTTT
TRBD2 | TRBJ2-1 | few | TRBV15 | CATSRLAGDNNEQFF | TGTGCCACCAGCCGACTAGCGGGTGACAACAATGAGCAGTTCTTC
NA | TRBJ2-2 | NA | TRBV5-1 | CASSRSGSPSTGELFF | TGCGCCAGCAGCAGAAGCGGGTCCCCGAGCACCGGGGAGCTGTTTTTT
TRBD1 | TRBJ2-7 | few | TRBV6-5 | CASSYSRARQGASVYEQYF | TGTGCCAGCAGTTACTCGAGGGCCCGACAGGGGGCTTCGGTCTACGAGCAGTACTTC
NA | TRBJ2-7 | NA | TRBV7-2 | CASSLETSYEQYF | TGTGCCAGCAGCTTAGAAACCAGCTACGAGCAGTACTTC
TRBD2 | TRBJ2-1 | few | TRBV5-1 | CASSLLGLALVGDNEQFF | TGCGCCAGCAGCTTGCTGGGACTAGCCTTAGTTGGCGACAATGAGCAGTTCTTC
TRBD2 | TRBJ2-1 | NA | TRBV5-1 | CASSWTSGDYNEQFF | TGCGCCAGCAGCTGGACTAGCGGTGACTACAATGAGCAGTTCTTC
TRBD2 | TRBJ2-3 | many | TRBV13 | CASSLLQAGSTDTQYF | TGTGCCAGCAGCTTACTTCAAGCGGGAAGCACAGATACGCAGTATTTT
NA | TRBJ2-1 | few | TRBV29-1 | CSVGLENEQFF | TGCAGCGTTGGATTGGAGAATGAGCAGTTCTTC
NA | TRBJ1-1 | many | TRBV7-8 | CASSLGTYTEAFF | TGTGCCAGCAGCTTAGGGACATACACTGAAGCTTTCTTT
TRBD1 | TRBJ2-7 | few | TRBV11-2 | CASSFRGTGDSYEQYF | TGTGCCAGCAGCTTCCGGGGGACAGGGGATTCCTACGAGCAGTACTTC
NA | TRBJ1-1 | few | TRBV20-1 | CSARATTGTEAFF | TGCAGTGCTAGAGCCACGACGGGAACTGAAGCTTTCTTT
TRBD2 | TRBJ2-2 | few | TRBV6-2/TRBV6-3 | CASSKLAGNTGELFF | TGTGCCAGCAGCAAATTAGCGGGCAACACCGGGGAGCTGTTTTTT
TRBD2 | TRBJ2-1 | few | TRBV29-1 | CSVPWSSGNNEQFF | TGCAGCGTTCCTTGGTCTAGCGGGAACAATGAGCAGTTCTTC
TRBD1 | TRBJ2-7 | NA | TRBV12-3/TRBV12-4 | CASKTGGYEQYF | TGTGCCAGCAAAACAGGGGGATACGAGCAGTACTTC
NA | TRBJ2-7 | NA | TRBV27 | CASSTRTPYEQYF | TGTGCCAGCAGTACAAGGACACCCTACGAGCAGTACTTC
TRBD2 | TRBJ2-7 | NA | TRBV28 | CASRAGAAYEQYF | TGTGCCAGCCGAGCGGGAGCGGCTTACGAGCAGTACTTC
NA | TRBJ2-7 | NA | TRBV18 | CASSSRGDYEQYF | TGTGCCAGCTCATCTCGCGGGGACTACGAGCAGTACTTC
NA | TRBJ2-1 | NA | TRBV6-2/TRBV6-3 | CASSYSTQIQGNEQFF | TGTGCCAGCAGTTACTCTACTCAGATTCAGGGCAATGAGCAGTTCTTC
NA | TRBJ2-5 | NA | TRBV5-1 | CASSLEALNQETQYF | TGCGCCAGCAGCTTGGAAGCGCTAAACCAAGAGACCCAGTACTTC
NA | TRBJ2-7 | few | TRBV5-1 | CASSRGGDVYEQYF | TGCGCCAGCAGCCGAGGGGGGGACGTTTACGAGCAGTACTTC
TRBD1 | TRBJ2-5 | NA | TRBV20-1 | CSALDRGHPGETQYF | TGCAGTGCCCTCGACAGGGGACACCCAGGGGAGACCCAGTACTTC